This TCR beta chain was identified during a study of shared clonotypes between healthy human individuals. Looking at the study overall: The cohort comprised a couple of women and a few men. Their ages spanned 18 to 49 years.

Germline lookup yields CDR1 MNHNS and CDR2 SASEGT. After removal of 6 bases from V and 8 bases from J, the junction contained 7 bases not matched to a gene. This CDR3 spans 13 amino acids. The assay was carried out at the deep level. Measured with immunoSEQ multiplex PCR; TCRdb has only the in-frame clones, and not every one. The table records roughly 2 million clones, 95% of them present only once. This sequence joins TRBV6-1 and TRBJ1-2; TRBD1 matches 9 bases. Input material: naive CD4+ T cells sorted from blood. Subset reported: CD45RA+ positively selected. This sequence originates from a man between 18 and 29 years old in good health. This CDR3 reads CASRDTGGPGYTF. The DNA of the CDR3 is TGTGCCAGCAGGGATACAGGGGGCCCGGGCTACACCTTC.